This TCR beta chain was sequenced during a study of radiation and T cells in renal cell carcinoma. The V end lost 5 bases, the J end lost 0 bases, and 13 bases lay between the germline ends. CDR3 length equals 15 residues. Per the germline V gene, CDR1 is MNHNS and CDR2 is SASEGT. Libraries were prepared by immunoSEQ multiplex PCR; TCRdb keeps only in-frame clonotypes and omits some of them. This table has about 78,000 clones, roughly 87% appearing once. The time point was: blood 4 weeks post-SBRT, at nephrectomy. Noted treatment: 15 Gy SBRT to primary tumor, nephrectomy 4 weeks later. Here the sequenced sample was blood, taken from a patient whose treatment included radiotherapy and nephrectomy. V is TRBV6-1 and J is TRBJ2-5; no firm D call. The sequence came from a woman between 65 and 79 years old with renal cell carcinoma. The CDR3 sequence is CASSSLFGYQETQYF. In DNA form, the CDR3 reads TGTGCCAGCAGTTCCCTTTTCGGGTACCAAGAGACCCAGTACTTC.